The sequence of this TCR beta chain was determined in a study of blood T cell repertoires in COVID-19. Across the study: Sample material is recorded as cDNA or gDNA derived from T cells, B-cell-depleted T cells, or PBMCs.

The CDR3 contains 14 residues. V dropped 8 bases and J dropped 1 base, with 14 bases sitting between them. The germline V gene encodes CDR1 ENHRY and CDR2 SYGVKD. Assay used: immunoSEQ multiplex PCR; TCRdb lists only in-frame clones, some missing. The table includes tens of thousands of clones, 87% detected once. The sequenced material came from peripheral blood. The sequence derives from a human donor in a cohort sampled during active COVID-19. This chain uses TRBV10-3 with TRBJ1-1, with D maybe TRBD1 (5 bases). The CDR3 loop is CAIGLRGGNTEAFF. The CDR3 DNA reads TGTGCCATCGGGCTACGGGGGGGGAACACTGAAGCTTTCTTT.